These 15 T cell receptor beta chains came from one sample sequenced in a study of vaccination and CD4 T cells after COVID-19. An Oncomine TCR Beta short-read assay was used to sequence the DNA from cultured CD4+ T cells. TCRdb fed the PCR reads into MiXCR, producing one record per CDR3 protein. Among 14,000 or so distinct CDR3 sequences listed, around 50% were seen once. These TCRs' antigens remain unknown. Treatment described: roughly nine-day PBMC culture with coronavirus spike peptide pools or control peptides (ViraFEST assay). The sequencing sample was made of CD4+ T cells from blood, cultured in vitro. The receptor source for this set is a human donor who had recovered from COVID-19.

The chain carries TRBV7-3 and TRBJ1-3; D is ambiguous. Germline V gene data show CDR1 as SGHTA and CDR2 as FQGTGA. V lost 6 bases to trimming and J lost 3 bases, with 6 bases between them. The CDR3 length is 12 residues. CDR3 residues: CASSNDGNTIYF. The CDR3 coding sequence is TGTGCCAGCAGTAACGATGGAAACACCATATATTTT.

The V call is TRBV30, the J call TRBJ2-7, with 7 nucleotides matching TRBD1. CDR1 is GTSNPN, CDR2 SVGIG, per germline (reference sequence). The junction had 2 bases not matched to a gene; V was cut back by 4 bases and J by 5 bases. The CDR3 runs to 11 residues. CDR3 amino acids: CAWNRGHEQYF. The CDR3 nucleotides are TGTGCCTGGAACAGGGGCCACGAGCAGTACTTC.

The rearrangement uses TRBV7-6 and TRBJ2-5; 9 bases are a match to TRBD2. The CDR3 is 14 amino acids. V lost 5 bases, J lost 5 bases, and 6 bases stayed unmatched. Germline V lookup: CDR1 SGHVS, CDR2 FNYEAQ. The CDR3 loop is CASSPLAGMETQYF. The CDR3 coding sequence is TGTGCCAGCAGCCCTCTAGCGGGGATGGAGACCCAGTACTTC.

The V gene is TRBV25-1, the J gene TRBJ2-1; 10 bases fit TRBD2. This CDR3 has 15 amino acids. V trimming: 8 bases; J trimming: 5 bases; junction bases outside the gene matches: 9. Germline-derived CDR1 and CDR2 are MGHDK and SYGVNS. CDR3 residues: CASSSLAGEDNEQFF. CDR3 nucleotide sequence: TGTGCCAGCTCGAGCCTAGCGGGAGAGGACAATGAGCAGTTCTTC.

This clonotype was seen more than once but under ten times. The J gene is TRBJ1-2, the V gene TRBV6-5; unclear D gene. Germline values: CDR1 MNHEY, CDR2 SVGAGI. V was cut by 2 bases and J by 4 bases, with 20 bases left in between. CDR3 size: 17 residues. Here the CDR3 DNA reads TGTGCCAGCAGTTACGATATGATCAGCCATGGTCGCTATGGCTACACCTTC. It yields the protein CASSYDMISHGRYGYTF.

V usage is TRBV7-8 and J usage is TRBJ1-5; D gene ambiguous. V shed 1 base and J shed 0 bases, with 4 bases lying between them. The CDR3 is 14 amino acids. The germline CDR1 and CDR2 sequences are SGHVS and FQNEAQ. This CDR3 is CASSLVVSNQPQHF. The CDR3 DNA follows: TGTGCCAGCAGCTTAGTTGTTAGCAATCAGCCCCAGCATTTT.

V gene TRBV2 combines with J gene TRBJ1-2; perhaps TRBD1 as D (6 bases). The V end was cut by 2 bases, the J end by 6 bases, with 13 bases between. The CDR3 is 14 amino acids. Germline values: CDR1 SNHLY, CDR2 FYNNEI. CDR3 in amino acids: CASSESGGGHGYTF. The CDR3 DNA is TGTGCCAGCAGTGAATCGGGTGGGGGCCATGGCTACACCTTC.

The gene calls are TRBV4-1 and TRBJ2-3; the D is unclear. This CDR3 is built from 14 residues. Per germline, CDR1 MGHRA and CDR2 YSYEKL. V lost 0 bases to trimming and J lost 2 bases, with 6 bases between them. This CDR3 reads CASSQEIPTDTQYF. DNA for the CDR3: TGCGCCAGCAGCCAAGAGATCCCCACAGATACGCAGTATTTT.

This clonotype qualifies as medium-sized. This chain uses TRBV20-1 with TRBJ1-2, with 7 bases fitting TRBD1. The CDR3 sequence is 12 residues long. Germline CDR1 reads DFQATT; CDR2 reads SNEGSKA (reference sequence). V was clipped by 5 bases and J by 6 bases; unmatched bases: 6. This chain's CDR3 is CSADRQGDGYTF. In DNA, the CDR3 is TGCAGTGCTGATAGACAGGGTGATGGCTACACCTTC.

This clonotype was counted a few times. The chain carries TRBV20-1 and TRBJ1-2; tentative D call: TRBD1 (6 bases). The germline gives CDR1 DFQATT, CDR2 SNEGSKA (reference sequence). The CDR3 contains 14 residues. The germline V and J ends were trimmed by 3 bases and 8 bases, with 19 bases remaining between them. The CDR3 loop is CSASGFGGGVGYTF. The CDR3 bases are TGCAGTGCTAGTGGGTTCGGGGGCGGCGTCGGCTACACCTTC.

The chain employs TRBV6-1 and TRBJ2-3, with D possibly being TRBD2 (6 bases). The germline V and J ends were trimmed by 5 bases and 3 bases, with 15 bases remaining between them. Germline CDR1 reads MNHNS; CDR2 reads SASEGT. CDR3 length equals 15 residues. The CDR3 spells CASSYRWGETDTQYF. The CDR3 bases are TGTGCCAGCAGTTACCGCTGGGGGGAAACAGATACGCAGTATTTT.

This clonotype was detected a few times. The chain employs TRBV28 and TRBJ1-2; no firm D call. The CDR3 is made up of 10 amino acids. Germline-derived CDR1 and CDR2 are MDHEN and SYDVKM. V lost 4 bases and J 8 bases, leaving 5 bases between the germline ends. The CDR3 region is CASSSGGYTF. In nucleotides, the CDR3 is TGTGCCAGCAGTTCGGGAGGCTACACCTTC.

The V call is TRBV4-1, the J call TRBJ1-2; maybe TRBD1 (5 bases). This CDR3 contains 17 residues. CDR1 is MGHRA and CDR2 is YSYEKL in the germline V gene. V was trimmed by 0 bases and J by 2 bases, leaving 16 bases between them. In DNA form, the CDR3 reads TGCGCCAGCAGCCAAGATCTGAGAGGGGCAACCAACTATGGCTACACCTTC. Its translation: CASSQDLRGATNYGYTF.

This chain links TRBV30 with TRBJ2-3; the D is unclear. This CDR3 has 13 residues. With 4 bases removed from V and 2 bases from J, the gap between germline ends came to 10 bases. Germline CDR1 is GTSNPN and CDR2 is SVGIG (reference sequence). The CDR3 DNA is TGTGCCTGGACTTCTAGACCCACAGATACGCAGTATTTT. This translates into CAWTSRPTDTQYF.

This clonotype was picked up a small number of times. The chain couples TRBV27 to TRBJ2-3; 10 positions agree with TRBD2. The CDR3 length is 17 residues. CDR1 is MNHEY and CDR2 is SMNVEV in the germline V gene (reference sequence). V was clipped by 4 bases and J by 4 bases; unmatched bases: 11. CDR3 coding DNA: TGTGCCAGCAGTTCGAGGGCTAGCGGGAGTTGGGCAGATACGCAGTATTTT. It translates to CASSSRASGSWADTQYF.